Sequencing of this TCR beta chain was carried out in a study of CD8+ T cells in alopecia areata (dated by TCRdb to the late 2010s). Concerning the study at large: The treated patients took part in an open-label pilot trial in which moderate-to-severe alopecia areata was treated with oral tofacitinib at 5 to 10 mg twice daily. Tofacitinib was given for 6 to 18 months, followed by 6 months of follow-up off drug to assess delayed response and recurrence. Disease severity in treated patients was measured with the SALT score, which quantifies the percentage of affected scalp surface area. In both human patients and the C3H/HeJ mouse model, the study applied high-throughput TCRbeta sequencing to look at T cell clonal expansion in alopecia areata. On the human side, TCRbeta sequencing was run on scalp tissue and on sorted CD4+ and CD8+ peripheral blood T cells from healthy controls and from alopecia areata patients with either patchy or totalis/universalis disease. Biopsies were taken from tofacitinib-treated patients at baseline and again at 4 and 24 weeks into treatment, and several of those patients also had a later scalp biopsy. Scalp clonality was compared among normal scalp (n=4), patchy alopecia areata scalp (n=8), and alopecia totalis/universalis scalp (n=8). RNA came from the PAXgene miRNA kit for fixed scalp, the miRNeasy kit for PBMCs, and the RNeasy kit for mouse skin. Amplification of TCRbeta CDR3 regions was done by immunoSEQ multiplex PCR using 35 Vbeta forward primers and 13 Jbeta reverse primers.

The germline V gene encodes CDR1 MGHRA and CDR2 YSYEKL. V is cut by 1 base and J by 5 bases, and the space between the germline ends is 11 bases. CDR3 length: 14 amino acids, cysteine to phenylalanine. The retained sequence is limited to the CDR3, 42 bases, with the frame set at the first base. The paper's findings and limits, for the study overall: Lesional scalp, especially in alopecia totalis/universalis, showed higher clonality and more expanded CD8+ clones than normal scalp, suggesting antigenic drive. Scalp clonality and the number of expanded CD8+ clones among the top 100 scalp clones were significantly decreased by tofacitinib. Because the treated cohort was small and had just a single nonresponder, larger studies are needed to establish links between baseline CD8+ expansion and response. Many expanded lesional clones persisted in scalp and blood during tofacitinib treatment, which may partly explain relapse after stopping treatment. Shared TCR sequences between patients were less evident than in mice, which may be partly attributable to HLA diversity in the patient population. Resident alphabeta T cells in normal human skin are also sequenced, complicating scalp TCR repertoire analysis, unlike mouse skin dominated by gammadelta T cells.

Libraries were prepared through the immunoSEQ multiplex PCR assay. RNA was extracted from all samples and reverse transcribed into cDNA as template for TCR sequencing. SuperScript III was used to make first-strand cDNA, primed with a 2:1 mix of oligo-dT and random hexamers. Amplification bias was assessed with a synthetic immune receptor repertoire, and residual bias was removed computationally. Under the source paper's analysis protocol: Raw reads were preprocessed to remove errors, and CDR3 was defined according to IMGT conventions as the region from the conserved cysteine to phenylalanine. Clonality was calculated as 1 minus Shannon entropy normalized by log2 of the number of productive unique TCRs. Whether each scalp clone was CD4 or CD8 was inferred by checking scalp TCRbeta sequences against the CD4 and CD8 repertoires from sorted blood. TCRdb carries this immuneACCESS record with in-frame sequences only. Its versions omit some clonotypes, under half of them owing to an unresolved V gene in the studies checked, with the rest unexplained. Clone size and V and J calls were adopted from that table, with D and trimming inferred from the DNA. The sample table holds approximately 300,000 clones, of which 58% were seen once. The ten largest make up 1.8% of the sample.

This clone was observed a single time. This clone's antigen is unknown. Base qualities are not provided; no much larger clone lies one nucleotide away. The sample's time point label, in plain terms: 20 to 30 weeks on oral tofacitinib. The meaning of the sample's treatment or condition label: oral pan-JAK inhibitor, 5-10 mg twice daily. Lesional scalp punch biopsies and peripheral blood were collected from alopecia areata patients. After PBMCs were isolated by density centrifugation and stained for CD3, CD4 and CD8, a FACSAria was used to sort CD4+ and CD8+ T cells. The sequence derives from a human donor with alopecia areata. This specimen consisted of CD4+ T cells sorted from blood, obtained at week 24, from a patient treated with tofacitinib. The chain is made from TRBV4-1 and TRBJ2-5; a confident D gene designation cannot be given. The CDR3 is CASSQGDFRETQYF. The sequenced DNA: TGCGCCAGCAGCCAAGGAGACTTCCGGGAGACCCAGTACTTC.